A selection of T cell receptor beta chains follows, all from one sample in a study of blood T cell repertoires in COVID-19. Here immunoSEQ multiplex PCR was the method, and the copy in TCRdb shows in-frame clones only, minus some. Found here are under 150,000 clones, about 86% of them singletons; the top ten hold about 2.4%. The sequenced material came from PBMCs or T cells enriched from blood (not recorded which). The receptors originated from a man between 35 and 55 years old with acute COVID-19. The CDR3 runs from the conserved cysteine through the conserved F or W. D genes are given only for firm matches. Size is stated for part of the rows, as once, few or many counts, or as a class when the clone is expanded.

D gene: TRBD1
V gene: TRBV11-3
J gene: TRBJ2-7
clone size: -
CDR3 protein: CASSLGTGYEQYF
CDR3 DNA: TGTGCCAGCAGCTTAGGGACAGGTTACGAGCAGTACTTC

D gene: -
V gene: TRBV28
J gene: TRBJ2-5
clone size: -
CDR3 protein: CASSFNVETQYF
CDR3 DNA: TGTGCCAGCAGTTTTAATGTCGAGACCCAGTACTTC

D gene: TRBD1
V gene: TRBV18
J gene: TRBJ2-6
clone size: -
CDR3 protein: CASSPSPTGPSGANVLTF
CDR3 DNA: TGTGCCAGCTCACCAAGTCCGACAGGGCCCTCTGGGGCCAACGTCCTGACTTTC

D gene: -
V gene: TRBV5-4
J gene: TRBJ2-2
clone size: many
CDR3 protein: CASSQLSGPGELFF
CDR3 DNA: TGTGCCAGCAGTCAACTTAGCGGACCCGGGGAGCTGTTTTTT

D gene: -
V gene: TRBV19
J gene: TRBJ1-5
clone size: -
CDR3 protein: CASSLAPGPQHF
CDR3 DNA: TGTGCCAGTAGTCTGGCCCCAGGGCCCCAGCATTTT

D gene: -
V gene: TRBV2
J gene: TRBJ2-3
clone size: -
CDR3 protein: CASRMDTTDTQYF
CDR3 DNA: TGTGCCAGCAGGATGGACACCACAGATACGCAGTATTTT

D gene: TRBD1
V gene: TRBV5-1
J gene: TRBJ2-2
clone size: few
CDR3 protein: CASSLRGQANTGELFF
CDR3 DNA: TGCGCCAGCAGCTTGCGTGGACAGGCGAACACCGGGGAGCTGTTTTTT

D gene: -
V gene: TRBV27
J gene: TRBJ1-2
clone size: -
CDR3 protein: CASSFSPRSGINHGYTF
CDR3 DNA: TGTGCCAGCAGTTTTTCCCCGAGATCCGGGATCAACCATGGCTACACCTTC

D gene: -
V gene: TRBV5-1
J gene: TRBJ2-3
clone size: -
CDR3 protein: CASSPYGSLNTDTQYF
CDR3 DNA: TGCGCCAGCAGCCCGTACGGGAGCCTTAACACAGATACGCAGTATTTT

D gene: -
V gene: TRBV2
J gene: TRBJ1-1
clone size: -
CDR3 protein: CASSFAPRMNTEAFF
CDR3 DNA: TGTGCCAGCAGTTTCGCCCCGAGGATGAACACTGAAGCTTTCTTT

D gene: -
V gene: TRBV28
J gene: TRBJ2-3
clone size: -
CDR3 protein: CASSSGGNTQYF
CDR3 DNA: TGTGCCAGCAGCTCCGGAGGGAATACGCAGTATTTT

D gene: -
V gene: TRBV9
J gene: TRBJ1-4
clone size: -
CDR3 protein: CASSVGGATNEKLFF
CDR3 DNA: TGTGCTAGCAGCGTAGGGGGGGCAACTAATGAAAAACTGTTTTTT

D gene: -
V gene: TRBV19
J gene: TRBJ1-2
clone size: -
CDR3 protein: CASSMSAATHGYTF
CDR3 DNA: TGTGCCAGTAGTATGTCGGCGGCCACGCATGGCTACACCTTC

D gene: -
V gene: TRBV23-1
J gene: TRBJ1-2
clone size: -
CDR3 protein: CASSQILTDCYGYTF
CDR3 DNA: TGCGCCAGCAGTCAAATCTTGACAGACTGCTATGGCTACACCTTC

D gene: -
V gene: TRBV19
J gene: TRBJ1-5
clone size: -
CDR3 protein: CASSLDQGYNQPQHF
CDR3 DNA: TGTGCCAGTAGTCTTGACCAGGGTTACAATCAGCCCCAGCATTTT

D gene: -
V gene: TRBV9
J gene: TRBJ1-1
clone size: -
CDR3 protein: CASSTQQYTEAFF
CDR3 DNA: TGTGCCAGCAGCACCCAACAGTACACTGAAGCTTTCTTT

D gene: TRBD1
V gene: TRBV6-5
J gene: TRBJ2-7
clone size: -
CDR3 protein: CASSRDRGSYEQYF
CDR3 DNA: TGTGCCAGCAGTAGGGACAGGGGCTCCTACGAGCAGTACTTC

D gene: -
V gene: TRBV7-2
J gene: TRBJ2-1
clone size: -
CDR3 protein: CASSLLASLVNEQFF
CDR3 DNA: TGTGCCAGCAGCTTACTGGCATCCCTCGTGAATGAGCAGTTCTTC

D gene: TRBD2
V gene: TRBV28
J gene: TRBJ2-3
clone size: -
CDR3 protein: CASSSGLAGGDTQYF
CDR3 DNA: TGTGCCAGCAGTTCCGGACTAGCGGGAGGGGATACGCAGTATTTT

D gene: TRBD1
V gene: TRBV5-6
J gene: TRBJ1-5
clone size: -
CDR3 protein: CASSSLQGEPQHF
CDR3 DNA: TGTGCCAGCAGCAGTCTGCAGGGGGAACCCCAGCATTTT

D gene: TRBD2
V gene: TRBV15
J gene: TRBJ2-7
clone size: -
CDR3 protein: CATSSLGGTPSYEQYF
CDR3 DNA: TGTGCCACCAGCAGCCTGGGGGGGACCCCCTCCTACGAGCAGTACTTC

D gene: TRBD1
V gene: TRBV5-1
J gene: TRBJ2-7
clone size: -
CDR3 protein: CASSLGTGGEQYF
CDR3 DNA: TGCGCCAGCAGCTTGGGGACAGGGGGCGAGCAGTACTTC

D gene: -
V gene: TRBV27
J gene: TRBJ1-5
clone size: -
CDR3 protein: CASSPTGGAGASQPQHF
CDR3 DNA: TGTGCCAGCAGTCCGACCGGGGGGGCAGGGGCTAGTCAGCCCCAGCATTTT

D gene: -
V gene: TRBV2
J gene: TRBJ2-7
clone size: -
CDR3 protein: CASSTQGRWKYF
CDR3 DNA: TGTGCCAGCAGTACACAGGGTAGGTGGAAGTACTTC

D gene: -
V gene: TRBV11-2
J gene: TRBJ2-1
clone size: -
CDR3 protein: CASSPGTSTYNEQFF
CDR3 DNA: TGTGCCAGCAGCCCCGGGACATCCACCTACAATGAGCAGTTCTTC

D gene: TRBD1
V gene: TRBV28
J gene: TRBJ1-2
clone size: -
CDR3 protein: CASRLPTGGGGYTF
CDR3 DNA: TGTGCCAGCAGACTTCCGACAGGGGGAGGCGGCTACACCTTC

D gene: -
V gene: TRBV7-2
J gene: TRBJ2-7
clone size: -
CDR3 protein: CASSPWGEEQYF
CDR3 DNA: TGTGCCAGCAGCCCATGGGGCGAGGAGCAGTACTTC

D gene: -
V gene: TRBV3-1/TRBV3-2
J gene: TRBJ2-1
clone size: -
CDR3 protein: CASSQDTSRMNEQFF
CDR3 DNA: TGTGCCAGCAGCCAAGACACTAGCAGAATGAATGAGCAGTTCTTC

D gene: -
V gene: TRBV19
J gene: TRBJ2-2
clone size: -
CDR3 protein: CASSIRQAGELFF
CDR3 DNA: TGTGCCAGTAGTATTCGACAAGCCGGGGAGCTGTTTTTT

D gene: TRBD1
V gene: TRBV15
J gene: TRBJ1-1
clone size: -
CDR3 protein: CATKQGMNTEAFF
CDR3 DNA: TGTGCCACAAAACAGGGGATGAACACTGAAGCTTTCTTT

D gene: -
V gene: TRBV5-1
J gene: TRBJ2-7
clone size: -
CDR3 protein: CASSLAGTIYEQYF
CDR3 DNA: TGCGCCAGCAGCTTGGCCGGGACAATATACGAGCAGTACTTC

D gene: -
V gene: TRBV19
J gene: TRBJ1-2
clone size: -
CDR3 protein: CASSKLGGGYTF
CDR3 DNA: TGTGCCAGTAGTAAGCTAGGAGGAGGCTACACCTTC

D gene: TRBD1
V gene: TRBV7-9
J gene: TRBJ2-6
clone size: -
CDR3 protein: CASSLITGGFSGANVLTF
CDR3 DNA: TGTGCCAGCAGCTTAATCACAGGGGGCTTCTCTGGGGCCAACGTCCTGACTTTC

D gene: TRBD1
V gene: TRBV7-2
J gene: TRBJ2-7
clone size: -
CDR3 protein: CASSLSRAGGYEQYF
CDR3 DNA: TGTGCCAGCAGCTTATCCCGCGCAGGGGGCTACGAGCAGTACTTC

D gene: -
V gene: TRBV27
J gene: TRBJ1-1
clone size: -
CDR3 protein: CASSLAYMNTEAFF
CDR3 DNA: TGTGCCAGCAGTTTAGCCTATATGAACACTGAAGCTTTCTTT

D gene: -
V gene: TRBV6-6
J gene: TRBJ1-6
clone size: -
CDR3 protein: CASSRTSPGPYNSPLHF
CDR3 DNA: TGTGCCAGCAGCCGAACTAGCCCCGGGCCCTATAATTCACCCCTCCACTTT